These 24 T cell receptor beta chains were all obtained from the same sample, sequenced in a study of cytomegalovirus exposure and HLA in healthy donors. The PCR ran on 60 Vbeta and 13 Jbeta primers. Sequencing used immunoSEQ multiplex PCR; TCRdb keeps in-frame clones, though not all of them. The sample shows about 93,000 clones, just over 75% of them seen only once. Sequencing input: PBMCs. The receptors were sampled from a man in his thirties or forties in good health and CMV-seronegative.

The table lists this clone with a few counts. V is TRBV4-3 and J is TRBJ2-3; 10 nucleotides align to TRBD2. The CDR3 length is 17 residues. Trimming took 0 bases from V and 5 from J; bases not matched to a gene: 8. Germline assignment: CDR1 LGHNA and CDR2 YSLEER. CDR3 sequence: CASSQDFSGGARDTQYF. Here the CDR3 DNA reads TGCGCCAGCAGCCAAGACTTCAGCGGGGGGGCCCGAGATACGCAGTATTTT.

The V gene is TRBV19, the J gene TRBJ1-2; 7 bases map to TRBD1. The CDR3 consists of 17 residues. Losses at the gene ends were 5 bases for V and 6 bases for J; bases not matched to a gene: 18. The V gene's germline CDR1 is LNHDA and CDR2 SQIVND (reference sequence). CDR3 DNA sequence: TGTGCCAGTAGTCCGAAGGCCGGGACAGCTAATACGGATGGCTACACCTTC. Its protein is CASSPKAGTANTDGYTF.

This clone was counted a few times. This chain joins TRBV2 and TRBJ1-2; unclear D gene. The CDR3 extends over 16 amino acids. V was pared by 4 bases and J by 5 bases, with 20 bases between. The germline CDR1 and CDR2 sequences are SNHLY and FYNNEI. This CDR3 is CASSGQESTGIYGYTF. The CDR3 DNA reads as TGTGCCAGCAGTGGACAAGAAAGCACGGGGATATATGGCTACACCTTC.

This chain uses TRBV7-2 with TRBJ1-1; tentative D call: TRBD1 (5 bases). Germline lookup yields CDR1 SGHTA and CDR2 FQGNSA. This CDR3 spans 15 amino acids. V lost 0 bases to trimming and J lost 5 bases, with 13 bases between them. For the CDR3, the DNA is TGTGCCAGCAGCTTAGCGTTACGGGGGAGTACTGAAGCTTTCTTT. It yields the protein CASSLALRGSTEAFF.

The chain employs TRBV19 and TRBJ2-6, with TRBD2 matching over 7 bases. V was clipped by 3 bases and J by 4 bases; unmatched bases: 3. This CDR3 is 15 amino acids long. Per the germline V gene, CDR1 is LNHDA and CDR2 is SQIVND (reference sequence). CDR3 DNA sequence: TGTGCCAGTAGTATTGGGAGGGCGGGGGCCAACGTCCTGACTTTC. Its protein product is CASSIGRAGANVLTF.

In regard to this clone: An end of the junction differs from the germline gene, which may be a read error. The chain has TRBV7-9 and TRBJ2-2; D may be TRBD2 (6 bases). The CDR3 loop spans 17 amino acids. The germline gives CDR1 SEHNR, CDR2 FQNEAQ (reference sequence). The CDR3 coding sequence is TGTTCCAGCAGCCTCCGAGGAGGGCCCGAAAGGACCGGGGAGCTGTTTTTT. Translating gives CSSSLRGGPERTGELFF.

CDR3 in DNA: TGCAGCGTTGGCGGAACGACTGACAGGGCTCTTAACTATGGCTACACCTTC. It encodes CSVGGTTDRALNYGYTF. The V call is TRBV29-1, the J call TRBJ1-2; TRBD1 agrees at 7 bases. Looked up from germline, CDR1 is SQVTM and CDR2 is ANQGSEA. The CDR3 is 17 amino acids. V lost 4 bases, J lost 1 base, and 15 bases stayed unmatched.

The sample holds one count of this clone. V usage is TRBV6-5 and J usage is TRBJ1-1; the D gene is possibly TRBD1 (6 bases). The V end lost 0 bases, the J end lost 1 base, and 12 bases lay between the germline ends. Germline V gene lookup returns CDR1 MNHEY and CDR2 SVGAGI. The CDR3 totals 16 residues. The DNA of the CDR3 is TGTGCCAGCAGTTACTCGAGGGGGGGACAGAACACTGAAGCTTTCTTT. Translation: CASSYSRGGQNTEAFF.

This clone has more than one count but fewer than ten. The rearrangement joins TRBV5-1 to TRBJ2-5, with TRBD2 identical over 9 bases. The CDR3 covers 16 residues. Trimming removed 0 bases from V and 1 base from J; junction bases left unmatched: 4. Per germline, CDR1 SGHRS and CDR2 YFSETQ. The CDR3 is CASSLEGGRAQETQYF. The DNA for the CDR3 is TGCGCCAGCAGCTTGGAAGGCGGGAGGGCCCAAGAGACCCAGTACTTC.

The chain recombines TRBV27 with TRBJ1-6, with TRBD1 identical over 7 bases. Germline-derived CDR1 and CDR2 are MNHEY and SMNVEV (reference sequence). V lost 5 bases and J lost 7; bases outside the gene matches: 5. The CDR3 length is 14 residues. CDR3 sequence: CASSPTGANSPLHF. The CDR3 nucleotides read TGTGCCAGCAGTCCAACAGGGGCGAATTCACCCCTCCACTTT.

This chain joins TRBV6-5 and TRBJ2-1; D ambiguous. This CDR3 has 14 amino acids. Germline lookup yields CDR1 MNHEY and CDR2 SVGAGI. The germline V and J ends were trimmed by 0 bases and 4 bases, with 7 bases remaining between them. The CDR3 DNA is TGTGCCAGCAGTTACTCGAGAGTTTACAATGAGCAGTTCTTC. It is translated as CASSYSRVYNEQFF.

CDR3 residues: CASSLGAINEKLFF. CDR3 nucleotides: TGCGCCAGCAGCTTGGGGGCCATTAATGAAAAACTGTTTTTT. The chain has TRBV5-1 and TRBJ1-4; D is unresolved. Deletions cut 0 bases from V and 4 bases from J, with 7 bases between. Germline V gives CDR1 SGHRS, CDR2 YFSETQ. CDR3 size: 14 residues.

This clone was recorded a few times. The CDR3 here is CASSFTLAGAETQYF. The CDR3, as DNA: TGCGCCAGCAGCTTTACCCTAGCGGGAGCAGAGACCCAGTACTTC. This chain uses TRBV5-1 with TRBJ2-5; the match to TRBD2 covers 10 bases. Germline CDR1 SGHRS, CDR2 YFSETQ. V lost 2 bases and J lost 4; bases outside the gene matches: 5. The length of the CDR3 is 15 residues.

This clone was found a few times. Here the CDR3 DNA reads TGTGCCAGCAGCTTCTCGCTAGCTCTCTACAATGAGCAGTTCTTC. Translation gives CASSFSLALYNEQFF. This chain links TRBV7-2 with TRBJ2-1; maybe TRBD2 (5 bases). CDR1 and CDR2 from the germline V gene are SGHTA and FQGNSA. The CDR3 loop spans 15 amino acids. V lost 3 bases and J lost 3, with 12 bases in between.

This clone was observed once. The chain is built from TRBV19 and TRBJ1-1, with 8 bases matching TRBD1. From germline, CDR1 is LNHDA and CDR2 SQIVND (reference sequence). The V gene end was trimmed by 6 bases and the J gene end by 7 bases; junction bases not matched to a gene: 10. The CDR3 consists of 14 residues. Written as DNA, the CDR3 is TGTGCCAGTAGCGGGACCGGACAGGGCCTTGAAGCTTTCTTT. It translates to CASSGTGQGLEAFF. The full variable domain, completed using reference TRBV19 and TRBJ1-1, is DGGITQSPKYLFRKEGQNVTLSCEQNLNHDAMYWYRQDPGQGLRLIYYSQIVNDFQKGDIAEGYSVSREKKESFPLTVTSAQKNPTAFYLCASSGTGQGLEAFFGQGTRLTVV.

V gene TRBV10-2 combines with J gene TRBJ2-2; TRBD1 aligns across 10 bases. The CDR3 covers 16 residues. Germline V lookup: CDR1 WSHSY, CDR2 SAAADI. V lost 10 bases to trimming and J lost 5 bases; unmatched junction nucleotides: 13. The CDR3 spells CATPLRDRGRTGELFF. CDR3 in DNA: TGCGCCACCCCTCTAAGGGACAGGGGAAGAACCGGGGAGCTGTTTTTT.

The chain is built from TRBV6-5 and TRBJ2-7, with 10 bases aligning to TRBD1. This CDR3 comprises 14 residues. Germline CDR1 MNHEY, CDR2 SVGAGI. Germline trimming cut 6 bases from V and 2 bases from J; bases unmatched to any gene: 4. The CDR3 here is CASRGQGVTYEQYF. The CDR3 DNA is TGTGCCAGCAGAGGACAGGGGGTTACCTACGAGCAGTACTTC.

In its sample, this clone was seen once. The chain links TRBV7-7 to TRBJ1-4; 8 bases agree with TRBD1. The CDR3 runs 16 residues. The J segment lost 2 bases and the V segment lost 5 bases, leaving 7 bases of the junction unmatched. Germline CDR1 SSHAT, CDR2 FNYEAQ (reference sequence). CDR3 sequence (DNA): TGTGCCAGCAGCCCGACTACAGGGGGGACTAATGAAAAACTGTTTTTT. Translated: CASSPTTGGTNEKLFF.

This chain links TRBV11-2 with TRBJ1-2; 7 positions match TRBD1. CDR3 length: 15 residues. Unmatched junction bases numbered 6, after V lost 1 base and J lost 4 bases. Germline V gene data show CDR1 as SGHAT and CDR2 as FQNNGV. The CDR3 sequence: CASSLAQDRSYGYTF. The CDR3 DNA sequence: TGTGCCAGCAGCTTAGCCCAGGACAGGAGCTATGGCTACACCTTC.

This chain uses TRBV7-9 with TRBJ2-5; D unresolved. CDR3 size: 13 residues. The germline V gene encodes CDR1 SEHNR and CDR2 FQNEAQ (reference sequence). Trimming left V 3 bases short and J 4 bases short, with 9 bases between. The CDR3 loop is CASSFPSGETQYF. In nucleotides, the CDR3 is TGTGCCAGCAGCTTCCCTTCAGGAGAGACCCAGTACTTC.

The CDR3, as DNA: TGTGCCAGCATACTACTAGGGGGAAGGTATGAGCAGTTCTTC. Translation gives CASILLGGRYEQFF. This chain links TRBV2 with TRBJ2-1; D may be TRBD1 (6 bases). Germline V lookup: CDR1 SNHLY, CDR2 FYNNEI. The ends were cut back, 7 bases at V and 8 bases at J, with 18 bases in the middle. The CDR3 is made up of 14 amino acids. Full variable domain (remainder filled in from reference TRBV2 and TRBJ2-1): EPEVTQTPSHQVTQMGQEVILRCVPISNHLYFYWYRQILGQKVEFLVSFYNNEISEKSEIFDDQFSVERPDGSNFTLKIRSTKLEDSAMYFCASILLGGRYEQFFGPGTRLTVL.

CDR3: CASRPITGAGELFF. The CDR3 nucleotides read TGTGCCAGCAGACCCATCACAGGGGCCGGGGAGCTGTTTTTT. The chain carries TRBV27 and TRBJ2-2; 7 bases are a match to TRBD1. The CDR3 length is 14 residues. V was pared by 6 bases and J by 6 bases, with 7 bases of the junction left unmatched. Germline CDR1 is MNHEY and CDR2 is SMNVEV (reference sequence).

The chain links TRBV28 to TRBJ2-5, with TRBD1 as a possible D gene (5 bases). V shed 6 bases and J shed 5 bases, with 19 bases lying between them. Germline values: CDR1 MDHEN, CDR2 SYDVKM. The CDR3 totals 15 residues. The CDR3, as DNA: TGTGCCAGCAGCCCGACAGCACCCGTCCGGGAGACCCAGTACTTC. It encodes CASSPTAPVRETQYF.

The chain is built from TRBV6-1 and TRBJ2-3; D unresolved. V was cut by 4 bases and J by 4 bases, with 15 bases left in between. Looked up from germline, CDR1 is MNHNS and CDR2 is SASEGT. There are 15 residues in the CDR3. CDR3 nucleotide sequence: TGTGCCAGCAGTGCGTCACGCAATGAGGCAGATACGCAGTATTTT. Protein: CASSASRNEADTQYF.